Listed here are 2 T cell receptor beta chains from one sample, sequenced in a study of blood T cells in healthy people across ages. Primers used in a second PCR of about 7 to 11 cycles were a sample-barcoded 5' primer and a J-beta primer mix. TCRdb itself ran the 5' RACE reads through MiXCR, one entry per CDR3 protein. Here the sample spans 1.5 million to 2 million distinct CDR3 sequences, roughly 52% being singletons. Sequenced sample: blood. These receptors were obtained from a woman between 35 and 50 years old in good health.

This chain uses TRBV4-3 with TRBJ1-6, with a weak D call TRBD1 (6 bases). V was pared by 2 bases and J by 5 bases, with 19 bases between. CDR1 and CDR2 (germline): LGHNA, YSLEER. The CDR3 length is 18 residues. The CDR3 nucleotides are TGCGCCAGCAGCCAAAATACAGGGAGTGGGCTTAATAATTCACCCCTCCACTTT. This translates into CASSQNTGSGLNNSPLHF.

In its sample, this clonotype was seen a few times. This sequence joins TRBV6-2 or TRBV6-3 and TRBJ2-3; D is ambiguous. With 10 bases removed from V and 5 bases from J, the gap between germline ends came to 16 bases. CDR1 is MNHEY and CDR2 is SVGEGT in the germline V gene. This CDR3 comprises 13 residues. The CDR3 spells CATKDAAGDTQYF. The CDR3 bases are TGTGCCACCAAGGACGCCGCCGGAGATACGCAGTATTTT.